Sequencing of this T cell receptor (beta chain) was carried out in a study of response to subunit inactivated influenza vaccine. General study results and limits: The authors suggested that few new T cells are recruited per seasonal influenza vaccination.

Concerning this clonotype: The antigen is not known.

One entry per CDR3 protein results from TCRdb running MiXCR on the RT-PCR reads. This repertoire shows fewer than 700,000 distinct CDR3 sequences, roughly 13% found once; its top ten account for roughly 14%. CDR1 SQVTM and CDR2 ANQGSEA come from the germline V gene. This CDR3 is 15 amino acids long. Trimming cost V 2 bases and J 0 bases, with 12 bases left between them. This receptor was identified in a man aged 50 or older who received an inactivated influenza vaccine. The sample in question was PBMCs from blood, obtained roughly 46 days after vaccination. The rearrangement uses TRBV29-1 and TRBJ2-3; D might be TRBD2 (5 bases). CDR3 DNA sequence: TGCAGCGTTGAACACGGGGTTTCGAGCACAGATACGCAGTATTTT. Protein product: CSVEHGVSSTDTQYF.